These 10 T cell receptor beta chains originate from one sample sequenced in a study of chemoradiotherapy in HPV16-positive cancers (dated by TCRdb to between 2020 and 2023). Receptor libraries were prepared by the immunoSEQ multiplex PCR assay. Held by TCRdb, this immuneACCESS table contains in-frame sequences only and omits some clones. Under half of the omission traces to an unresolved V gene where checked; the cause of the rest is unknown. The table for this sample lists about 32,000 clones; approximately 89% of them were counted only once. The ten largest clones add up to roughly 4.4% of the sample. Sequenced material: blood, taken from a patient who underwent chemoradiotherapy. The receptors shown here come from a human donor with HPV-associated anogenital cancer.

The chain joins TRBV7-6 to TRBJ2-1, with 11 bases matching TRBD2. In germline, CDR1 is SGHVS, CDR2 FNYEAQ. The ends lost 4 bases at V and 7 bases at J; junction bases unmatched: 9. This CDR3 comprises 16 residues. Here the CDR3 DNA reads TGTGCCAGCAGCTCCACCACACTAGCGGGAGAGAATGAGCAGTTCTTC. Translated, it gives CASSSTTLAGENEQFF. Full variable domain (missing parts from reference TRBV7-6 and TRBJ2-1): GAGVSQSPRYKVTKRGQDVALRCDPISGHVSLYWYRQALGQGPEFLTYFNYEAQQDKSGLPNDRFSAERPEGSISTLTIQRTEQRDSAMYRCASSSTTLAGENEQFFGPGTRLTVL.

The chain has TRBV7-2 and TRBJ2-3; 7 nucleotides align to TRBD2. The V segment lost 5 bases and the J segment 5 bases; nucleotides outside the gene matches: 10. Germline V lookup: CDR1 SGHTA, CDR2 FQGNSA. CDR3 length equals 15 residues. The CDR3 DNA sequence: TGTGCCAGCAGCCTCTTGGCGGGAGATGGAGATACGCAGTATTTT. Its translation is CASSLLAGDGDTQYF.

CDR3 sequence reads: CASSQGPDRNNEQFF. DNA for the CDR3: TGTGCCAGCAGCCAAGGACCAGACCGTAACAATGAGCAGTTCTTC. The chain is built from TRBV5-4 and TRBJ2-1; no reliable D call. Germline CDR1 SGHNT, CDR2 YYREEE (reference sequence). The V and J ends lost 4 bases and 5 bases respectively, with 16 bases between them. This CDR3 comprises 15 residues.

The chain links TRBV6-1 to TRBJ1-2; D is unclear. From germline, CDR1 is MNHNS and CDR2 SASEGT. V lost 1 base to trimming and J lost 9 bases, with 18 bases between them. The CDR3 covers 15 residues. CDR3 amino acids: CASSEEGGQVNRYTF. Here the CDR3 DNA reads TGTGCCAGCAGTGAAGAGGGAGGGCAGGTTAATCGCTACACCTTC.

J is TRBJ2-6 and V is TRBV5-5; the match to TRBD1 covers 8 bases. The J segment lost 0 bases and the V segment lost 4 bases, leaving 9 bases of the junction unmatched. Germline lookup yields CDR1 SGHKS and CDR2 YYEKEE (reference sequence). There are 18 residues in the CDR3. CDR3 loop: CASSGQGQGPSGANVLTF. CDR3 DNA: TGTGCCAGCAGCGGTCAAGGACAGGGCCCCTCTGGGGCCAACGTCCTGACTTTC.

V and J are TRBV7-8 and TRBJ2-7; D is perhaps TRBD2 (6 bases). Trimming took off 3 bases at V and 1 base at J, with 7 bases between the two ends. This CDR3 is 13 amino acids long. CDR1 and CDR2 (germline): SGHVS, FQNEAQ. Here the CDR3 reads CASSLTSSYEQYF. The CDR3 DNA reads as TGTGCCAGCAGCTTGACTAGTTCCTACGAGCAGTACTTC. Full variable domain (missing parts from reference TRBV7-8 and TRBJ2-7): GAGVSQSPRYKVAKRGQDVALRCDPISGHVSLFWYQQALGQGPEFLTYFQNEAQLDKSGLPSDRFFAERPEGSVSTLKIQRTQQEDSAVYLCASSLTSSYEQYFGPGTRLTVT.

The V call is TRBV2, the J call TRBJ2-1, with TRBD2 matching 12 bases. Per germline, CDR1 SNHLY and CDR2 FYNNEI. The CDR3 runs to 14 residues. The trim removed 7 bases at V and 7 bases at J, leaving 5 bases unmatched. The CDR3 spells CASIGLAGQNEQFF. In nucleotides, the CDR3 is TGTGCCAGCATTGGACTAGCGGGGCAAAATGAGCAGTTCTTC.

In this sample, this clone turned up once. The chain joins TRBV6-4 to TRBJ1-5; unclear D gene. CDR3 length equals 13 residues. The germline V gene has CDR1 MRHNA and CDR2 SNTAGT. Trimming stripped 6 bases from V and 4 bases from J, with 10 bases between. CDR3 nucleotide sequence: TGTGCCAGCAGGGCTGGGCCGAATCAGCCCCAGCATTTT. Protein sequence: CASRAGPNQPQHF.

In this sample, this clone turned up a few times. The rearrangement uses TRBV11-2 and TRBJ2-3; D not certain. CDR1 is SGHAT and CDR2 is FQNNGV in the germline V gene. The CDR3 is made up of 14 amino acids. V lost 4 bases to trimming and J lost 1 base, with 9 bases between them. CDR3 sequence: CASSSLGRTDTQYF. The CDR3 bases are TGTGCCAGCAGCTCTCTCGGGCGCACAGATACGCAGTATTTT.

This rearrangement joins TRBV6-4 to TRBJ1-3; a weak D match, TRBD1 (6 bases). V was shortened by 5 bases and J by 0 bases, with 20 bases between the two germline ends. The CDR3 is 18 residues long. Germline V gives CDR1 MRHNA, CDR2 SNTAGT. CDR3 amino acids: CASSCPGTQPHSGNTIYF. The CDR3 coding sequence is TGTGCCAGCAGTTGTCCCGGGACACAACCTCACTCTGGAAACACCATATATTTT.